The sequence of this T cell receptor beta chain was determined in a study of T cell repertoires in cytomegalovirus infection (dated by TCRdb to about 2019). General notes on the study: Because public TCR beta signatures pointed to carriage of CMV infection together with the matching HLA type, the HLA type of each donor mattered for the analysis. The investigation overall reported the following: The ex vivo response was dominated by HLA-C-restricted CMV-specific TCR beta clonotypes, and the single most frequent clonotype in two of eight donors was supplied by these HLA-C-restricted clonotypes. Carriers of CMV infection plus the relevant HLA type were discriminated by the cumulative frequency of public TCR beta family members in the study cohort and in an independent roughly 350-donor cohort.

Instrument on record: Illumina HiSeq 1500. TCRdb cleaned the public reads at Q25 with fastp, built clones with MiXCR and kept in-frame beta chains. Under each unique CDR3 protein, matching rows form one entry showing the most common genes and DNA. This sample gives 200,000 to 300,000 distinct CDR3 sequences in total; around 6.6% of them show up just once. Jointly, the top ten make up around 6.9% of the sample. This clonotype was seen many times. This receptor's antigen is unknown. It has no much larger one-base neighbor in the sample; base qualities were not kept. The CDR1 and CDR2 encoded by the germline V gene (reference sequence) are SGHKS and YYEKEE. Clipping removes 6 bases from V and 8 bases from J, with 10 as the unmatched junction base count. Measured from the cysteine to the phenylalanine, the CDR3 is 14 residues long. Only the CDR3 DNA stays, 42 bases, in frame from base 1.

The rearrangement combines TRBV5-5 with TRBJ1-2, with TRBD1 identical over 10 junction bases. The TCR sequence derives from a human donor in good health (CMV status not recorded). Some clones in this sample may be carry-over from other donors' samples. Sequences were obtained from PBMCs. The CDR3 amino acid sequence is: CASTQDRGIEGYTF. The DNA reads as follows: TGTGCCAGCACCCAGGACAGGGGGATAGAGGGCTACACCTTC.